This TCR beta chain comes out of a study of identical twins. Study-wide results and caveats: The authors drew conclusions from cross-sectional statistical analysis rather than following the same donors.

TCRdb analysed the 5' RACE reads with MiXCR anew, one entry per CDR3 protein. The sample lists 250,000 or so distinct CDR3 sequences; 12% were seen once. Losses at the gene ends were 1 base for V and 12 bases for J; bases not matched to a gene: 10. The CDR3 is made up of 16 amino acids. Germline-derived CDR1 and CDR2 are SEHNR and FQNEAQ (reference sequence). Comment on this clonotype: Its specificity is not known.

This same sample was also taken into another study, of yellow fever vaccine responses in identical twins. From that study: Twins' vaccine T cell response reportedly gave the appearance of partial convergence and partial personalization.

The clonotype comes from a woman in her late teens or twenties in good health. J is TRBJ2-1 and V is TRBV7-9, with 12 positions matching TRBD2. Input material: memory (CD45RO+) T cells sorted from blood. This chain's CDR3 is CASSLGGTSGFSTQFF. DNA for the CDR3: TGTGCCAGCAGCTTAGGCGGGACTAGCGGGTTCTCTACGCAGTTCTTC.